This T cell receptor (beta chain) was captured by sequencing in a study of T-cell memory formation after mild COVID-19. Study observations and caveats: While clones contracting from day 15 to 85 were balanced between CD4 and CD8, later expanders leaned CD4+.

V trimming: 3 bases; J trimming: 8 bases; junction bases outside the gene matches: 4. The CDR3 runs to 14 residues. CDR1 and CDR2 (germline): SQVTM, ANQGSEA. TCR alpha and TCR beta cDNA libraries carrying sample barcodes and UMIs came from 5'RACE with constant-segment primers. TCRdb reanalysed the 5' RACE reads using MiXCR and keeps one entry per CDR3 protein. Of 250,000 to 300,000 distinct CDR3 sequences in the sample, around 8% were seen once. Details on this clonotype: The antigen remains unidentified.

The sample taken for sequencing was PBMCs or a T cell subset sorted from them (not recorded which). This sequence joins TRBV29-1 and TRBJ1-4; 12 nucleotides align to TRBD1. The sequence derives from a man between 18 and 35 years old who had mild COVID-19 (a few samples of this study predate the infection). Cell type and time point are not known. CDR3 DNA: TGCAGCGTTGATATGGGACAGGGGGCGGAAAAACTGTTTTTT. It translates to CSVDMGQGAEKLFF. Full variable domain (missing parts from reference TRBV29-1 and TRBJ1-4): SAVISQKPSRDICQRGTSLTIQCQVDSQVTMMFWYRQQPGQSLTLIATANQGSEATYESGFVIDKFPISRPNLTFSTLTVSNMSPEDSSIYLCSVDMGQGAEKLFFGSGTQLSVL.